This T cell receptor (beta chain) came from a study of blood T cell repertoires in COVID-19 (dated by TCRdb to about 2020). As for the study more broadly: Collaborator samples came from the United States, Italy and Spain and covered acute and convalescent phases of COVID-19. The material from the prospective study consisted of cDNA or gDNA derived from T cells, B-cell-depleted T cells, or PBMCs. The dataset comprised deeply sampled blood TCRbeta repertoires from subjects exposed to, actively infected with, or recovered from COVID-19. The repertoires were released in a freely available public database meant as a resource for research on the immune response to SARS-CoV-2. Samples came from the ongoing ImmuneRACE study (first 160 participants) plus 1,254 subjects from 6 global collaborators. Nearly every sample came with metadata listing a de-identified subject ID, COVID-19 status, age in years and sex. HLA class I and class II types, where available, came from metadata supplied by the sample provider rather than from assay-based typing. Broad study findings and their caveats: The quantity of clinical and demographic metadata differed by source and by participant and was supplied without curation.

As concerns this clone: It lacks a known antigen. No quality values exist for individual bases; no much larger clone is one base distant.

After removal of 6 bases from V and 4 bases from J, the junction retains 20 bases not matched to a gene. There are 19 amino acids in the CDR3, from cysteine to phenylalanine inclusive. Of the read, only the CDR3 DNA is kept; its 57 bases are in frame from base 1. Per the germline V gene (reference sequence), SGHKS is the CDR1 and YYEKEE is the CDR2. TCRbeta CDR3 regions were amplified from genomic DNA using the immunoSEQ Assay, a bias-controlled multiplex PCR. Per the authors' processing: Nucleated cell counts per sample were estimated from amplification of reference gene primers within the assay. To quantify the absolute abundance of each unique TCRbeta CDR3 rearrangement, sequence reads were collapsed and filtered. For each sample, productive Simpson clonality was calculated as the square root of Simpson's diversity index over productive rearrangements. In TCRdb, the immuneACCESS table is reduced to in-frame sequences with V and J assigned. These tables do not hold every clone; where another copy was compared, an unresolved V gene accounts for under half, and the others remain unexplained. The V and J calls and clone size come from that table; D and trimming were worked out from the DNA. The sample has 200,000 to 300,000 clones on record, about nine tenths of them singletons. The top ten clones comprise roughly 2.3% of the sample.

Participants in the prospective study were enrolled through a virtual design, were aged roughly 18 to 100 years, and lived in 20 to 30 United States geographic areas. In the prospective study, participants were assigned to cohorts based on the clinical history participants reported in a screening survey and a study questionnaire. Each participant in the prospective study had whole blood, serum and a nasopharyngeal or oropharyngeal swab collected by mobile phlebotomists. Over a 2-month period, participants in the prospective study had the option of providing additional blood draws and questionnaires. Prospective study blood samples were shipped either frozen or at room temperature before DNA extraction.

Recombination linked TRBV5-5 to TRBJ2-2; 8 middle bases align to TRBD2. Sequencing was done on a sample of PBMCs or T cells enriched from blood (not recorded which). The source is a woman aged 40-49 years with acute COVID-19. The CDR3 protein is CASTLGLAGPPGGTGELFF. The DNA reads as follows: TGTGCCAGCACCTTAGGACTAGCCGGGCCCCCGGGGGGCACCGGGGAGCTGTTTTTT.